The source of this T cell receptor (beta chain) is a study of T-cell reconstitution after alpha-beta-depleted transplantation in children. Preparation of the TCRbeta library was carried out with unique molecular identifiers. MiXCR was run by TCRdb on the PCR reads, yielding one entry per CDR3 protein. Of roughly 590,000 distinct CDR3 sequences detected, around 17% appear once; the ten largest clones hold 1.1%. The V segment lost 6 bases and the J segment 0 bases; nucleotides outside the gene matches: 6. The CDR3 has 15 amino acids. Germline V lookup: CDR1 MNHNS, CDR2 SASEGT. This sequence originates from a human donor who donated a stem cell graft to a child with acute myeloid leukemia. The chain employs TRBV6-1 and TRBJ1-1; 8 bases agree with TRBD1. The starting material was PBMCs from the stem cell graft donor, obtained from the stem cell graft. The CDR3 here is CASSGQGKMNTEAFF. CDR3 DNA sequence: TGTGCCAGCAGCGGACAGGGAAAGATGAACACTGAAGCTTTCTTT.